The 26 T cell receptor beta chains given below trace back to one sample, sequenced in a study of tumor-infiltrating lymphocytes in glioblastoma multiforme. TCR beta libraries were built from RNA through three nested multiplex PCR rounds using modified ARM-PCR. Each CDR3 protein is one row after TCRdb ran MiXCR on the multiplex PCR reads. Of tens of thousands of distinct CDR3 sequences in the sample, roughly 64% were seen once. The material sequenced was brain tumor tissue. These receptors came from a male donor with glioblastoma.

On this clonotype: The junction shows a germline mismatch at one end, possibly a read error. V is TRBV6-5 and J is TRBJ1-4; D possibly corresponds to TRBD1 (5 bases). This CDR3 contains 13 residues. The germline V gene has CDR1 MNHEY and CDR2 SVGAGI. CDR3 coding DNA: TGTACCAGCAGTAACAGTCGAGGGGAAAAACTGTTCTTT. Translation: CTSSNSRGEKLFF.

By frequency in the sample, this clonotype is medium-sized. The genes are TRBV29-1 and TRBJ1-1; tentative D call: TRBD1 (6 bases). V lost 1 base to trimming and J lost 2 bases, with 11 bases between them. The CDR3 runs 14 residues. Germline CDR1 is SQVTM and CDR2 is ANQGSEA. CDR3 coding DNA: TGCAGCGTTGAAGGACAGGATCCAAACACTGAAGCTTTCTTT. It specifies CSVEGQDPNTEAFF. The whole variable domain, remainder taken from reference TRBV29-1 and TRBJ1-1, is SAVISQKPSRDICQRGTSLTIQCQVDSQVTMMFWYRQQPGQSLTLIATANQGSEATYESGFVIDKFPISRPNLTFSTLTVSNMSPEDSSIYLCSVEGQDPNTEAFFGQGTRLTVV.

Of note for this clonotype: As the CDR3 is not closed by the conserved phenylalanine or tryptophan, this likely results from a read error. The V and J genes are TRBV13 and TRBJ1-6; D unclear. Looked up from germline, CDR1 is PRHDT and CDR2 is FYEKMQ (reference sequence). The V end lost 3 bases, the J end lost 4 bases, and 1 base lay between the germline ends. The CDR3 consists of 12 residues. The CDR3 coding sequence is TGTGCCAGCAGCTTTTATAATTCACCCCTCCACGTC. Translating it yields CASSFYNSPLHV.

Of note for this clonotype: Given the absence of the conserved phenylalanine or tryptophan at the CDR3 end, a read error is likely. This rearrangement joins TRBV10-1 to TRBJ1-1; TRBD1 might be the D (6 bases). The CDR3 is 14 residues long. With 6 bases removed from V and 1 base from J, the gap between germline ends came to 12 bases. CDR1 and CDR2 from the germline V gene are WNHNN and SYGVQD (reference sequence). The CDR3 spells CASRPQGSNTEAFL. DNA of the CDR3: TGCGCCAGCAGGCCACAGGGATCGAACACTGAAGCTTTCTTA.

For this clonotype: A much more abundant neighbour one base away suggests this may be a read error. The chain combines TRBV5-6 with TRBJ2-5; 10 nucleotides line up with TRBD2. Per the germline V gene, CDR1 is SGHDT and CDR2 is YYEEEE. The CDR3 is 16 residues long. CDR3: CTSSPSSGRVQETQYF. CDR3 coding DNA: TGTACCAGCAGCCCTTCAAGCGGGAGGGTACAAGAGACCCAGTACTTC. The variable domain in full, completed from reference TRBV5-6 and TRBJ2-5, reads DAGVTQSPTHLIKTRGQQVTLRCSPKSGHDTVSWYQQALGQGPQFIFQYYEEEERQRGNFPDRFSGHQFPNYSSELNVNALLLGDSALYLCTSSPSSGRVQETQYFGPGTRLLVL.

This clonotype was counted only a few times. V and J are TRBV29-1 and TRBJ1-1, with TRBD1 identical over 7 bases. This CDR3 comprises 13 residues. CDR1 is SQVTM and CDR2 is ANQGSEA in the germline V gene. The trim removed 7 bases at V and 4 bases at J, leaving 9 bases unmatched. The CDR3: CSGLDRALTEAFF. In DNA, the CDR3 is TGCAGCGGACTCGACAGGGCTCTCACTGAAGCTTTCTTT.

This clonotype was counted once. This may be a read error: a much more frequent sequence differs by one nucleotide. The chain has TRBV29-1 and TRBJ2-7; 9 nucleotides line up with TRBD2. Germline V gives CDR1 SQVTM, CDR2 ANQGSEA. The CDR3 is made up of 14 amino acids. The CDR3 protein is CNIDASGKRNEQYF. The CDR3 DNA sequence: TGCAACATCGATGCTAGCGGGAAGAGGAACGAGCAGTACTTC.

This clonotype was seen only a few times. A single base separates this from a much larger clone, so it may be a read error. This chain links TRBV29-1 with TRBJ2-1; 8 bases fit TRBD2. Germline CDR1 and CDR2: SQVTM and ANQGSEA. The CDR3 spans 14 residues. The CDR3 DNA reads TGCAGCACTCATGCGAGCGGGAGTATGGGCGAGCGGTTCTTC. Translating gives CSTHASGSMGERFF.

The rearrangement uses TRBV10-3 and TRBJ1-1, with a possible D match to TRBD1 (6 bases). The CDR3 has 14 residues. Germline CDR1 reads ENHRY; CDR2 reads SYGVKD. Trimming left V 10 bases short and J 4 bases short, with 19 bases between. CDR3 in amino acids: CATVNRVWGTEAFF. CDR3 bases: TGTGCCACCGTTAACAGGGTTTGGGGCACTGAAGCTTTCTTT.

This clonotype has a handful of counts. The chain carries TRBV28 and TRBJ1-1; D perhaps matches TRBD1 (6 bases). CDR1 is MDHEN and CDR2 is SYDVKM in the germline V gene. Trimming removed 8 bases at V and 0 bases at J, with 19 bases between. The CDR3 spans 16 residues. The CDR3 sequence: CASSGQPIYVNTEAFF. The CDR3 DNA reads TGTGCCAGCTCAGGACAGCCTATTTATGTGAACACTGAAGCTTTCTTT.

This clonotype was detected many times. The genes are TRBV4-1 and TRBJ1-1; 7 positions agree with TRBD1. Germline loops: CDR1 MGHRA, CDR2 YSYEKL. This CDR3 comprises 15 residues. The V gene end was trimmed by 5 bases and the J gene end by 0 bases; junction bases not matched to a gene: 6. CDR3 DNA: TGCGCCAGCAGCAACCCGACAGGGTTGAACACTGAAGCTTTCTTT. Its protein product is CASSNPTGLNTEAFF.

For this clonotype: A read error is possible here, since a much larger clone lies one base away. The chain employs TRBV5-1 and TRBJ2-3; D ambiguous. Germline CDR1 is SGHRS and CDR2 is YFSETQ. The CDR3 is 12 amino acids. CDR3 DNA: TGCGCCAGCGGGGAAAGCACAGAAACGCAGTATTTT. As protein: CASGESTETQYF.

In the case of this clonotype: This may stem from a read error, because a much larger clone lies one nucleotide away. The V call is TRBV13, the J call TRBJ2-1, with D perhaps TRBD2 (6 bases). V was clipped by 8 bases and J by 5 bases, with 19 bases between them. Germline lookup yields CDR1 PRHDT and CDR2 FYEKMQ (reference sequence). The CDR3 contains 15 residues. The CDR3 bases are TGTGCCAGCGGCCCCCGGGGTAGCGGCCACAATGAGCAGTTCTTC. Translating it yields CASGPRGSGHNEQFF.

This clonotype was observed many times. V gene TRBV28 combines with J gene TRBJ2-2; the D is unclear. Germline V gene data show CDR1 as MDHEN and CDR2 as SYDVKM. CDR3 size: 16 residues. The ends were cut back, 4 bases at V and 5 bases at J, with 17 bases in the middle. The CDR3 spells CASSYVGSLLTGELFF. The CDR3 nucleotides are TGTGCCAGCAGTTACGTAGGCAGTCTTCTTACCGGGGAGCTGTTTTTT.

This clonotype occurred a few times. This chain links TRBV20-1 with TRBJ2-1; no clear D. Germline loops: CDR1 DFQATT, CDR2 SNEGSKA (reference sequence). The CDR3 extends over 14 amino acids. The ends were cut back, 0 bases at V and 8 bases at J, with 14 bases in the middle. The CDR3 here is CSARDGAGLYEQFF. In DNA form, the CDR3 reads TGCAGTGCTAGAGATGGAGCCGGGCTGTATGAGCAGTTCTTC.

The V and J genes are TRBV29-1 and TRBJ2-5; 8 nucleotides agree with TRBD2. This CDR3 has 18 residues. Losses at the gene ends were 3 bases for V and 0 bases for J; bases not matched to a gene: 15. Per the germline V gene, CDR1 is SQVTM and CDR2 is ANQGSEA. This chain's CDR3 is CSVDGLARYGRDQETQYF. The CDR3 DNA follows: TGCAGCGTTGACGGTCTTGCCCGGTACGGGAGGGACCAAGAGACCCAGTACTTC.

This clonotype was detected only a few times. The J gene is TRBJ2-7, the V gene TRBV6-5, with TRBD2 as a possible D gene (6 bases). Trimming cost V 4 bases and J 6 bases, with 13 bases left between them. From germline, CDR1 is MNHEY and CDR2 SVGAGI. This CDR3 contains 13 residues. The CDR3 DNA follows: TGTGCCAGCAGTTCCCTACCGGGAGTCGAGCAGTACTTC. This gives the protein CASSSLPGVEQYF.

This clonotype was counted a single time. The CDR3 does not close with the conserved phenylalanine or tryptophan, likely indicating a read error. This chain joins TRBV5-1 and TRBJ2-1; TRBD1 matches at 9 bases. V shed 0 bases, J shed 5 bases, and the junction held 3 bases outside the gene matches. The germline V gene encodes CDR1 SGHRS and CDR2 YFSETQ. The CDR3 has 15 amino acids. CDR3 bases: TGCGCCAGCAGCTTGGGGACAGGGGTCCACAATGAGCAGTTCCTC. As protein: CASSLGTGVHNEQFL.

This clonotype appeared a few times. The V call is TRBV5-1, the J call TRBJ1-1; D ambiguous. V was pared by 4 bases and J by 10 bases, with 23 bases between. This CDR3 contains 15 residues. Germline V gene data show CDR1 as SGHRS and CDR2 as YFSETQ. The CDR3 loop reads CASSGSSGDTSGAFF. In DNA form, the CDR3 reads TGCGCCAGCAGCGGTTCTTCTGGGGATACATCAGGAGCTTTCTTT.

This clonotype came up many times. The chain recombines TRBV28 with TRBJ2-1, with TRBD2 matching 14 bases. Trimming cost V 3 bases and J 7 bases; bases outside gene matches: 5. Germline CDR1 and CDR2: MDHEN and SYDVKM. This CDR3 has 16 residues. In nucleotides, the CDR3 is TGTGCCAGCAGTTTGAATGGACTAGCGGGAGGTAATGAGCAGTTCTTC. This codes for CASSLNGLAGGNEQFF.

This clonotype was detected only a few times. The chain joins TRBV28 to TRBJ2-1; 9 positions agree with TRBD2. The CDR3 is 16 residues long. Germline V gives CDR1 MDHEN, CDR2 SYDVKM. The ends lost 3 bases at V and 8 bases at J; junction bases unmatched: 11. The CDR3 nucleotides are TGTGCCAGCAGTTTTAACGGCGCTAGCGGGACTCATGAGCAGTTCTTC. Translating gives CASSFNGASGTHEQFF.

Relative to its sample, this clonotype is medium-sized. The chain uses TRBV20-1 and TRBJ2-3; D is unresolved. The CDR3 is 12 amino acids. In germline, CDR1 is DFQATT, CDR2 SNEGSKA (reference sequence). V lost 0 bases and J lost 6, with 7 bases in between. The CDR3 reads CSARDLGDTQYF. The DNA of the CDR3 is TGCAGTGCTAGAGACCTAGGGGATACGCAGTATTTT.

This chain joins TRBV4-1 and TRBJ1-1; TRBD1 is a possible D gene (6 bases). This CDR3 has 14 residues. The germline V and J ends were trimmed by 1 base and 6 bases, with 12 bases remaining between them. Per the germline V gene, CDR1 is MGHRA and CDR2 is YSYEKL. CDR3 amino acids: CASSQGGQNAEAFF. Written as DNA, the CDR3 is TGCGCCAGCAGCCAAGGGGGACAAAACGCTGAAGCTTTCTTT.

Worth noting for this clonotype: Because the CDR3 is missing its conserved closing phenylalanine or tryptophan, this is likely a read error. V gene TRBV5-5 combines with J gene TRBJ1-2; 9 nucleotides match TRBD1. V dropped 9 bases and J dropped 4; count of bases not matched to a gene: 10. This CDR3 is built from 14 residues. Looked up from germline, CDR1 is SGHKS and CDR2 is YYEKEE (reference sequence). CDR3 bases: TGTGCCAACAGTGACAGGGGGTCGCTCTATGGCTACACCTCC. Protein: CANSDRGSLYGYTS.

Details on this clonotype: Possible read error: a much larger clone is one base away. The V and J genes are TRBV28 and TRBJ2-7, with D perhaps TRBD2 (6 bases). V lost 5 bases, J lost 4 bases, and 18 bases lay in between. CDR1 MDHEN and CDR2 SYDVKM come from the germline V gene. This CDR3 spans 15 amino acids. CDR3 sequence reads: CASSPGGRGRYEQYF. CDR3 DNA sequence: TGTGCCAGCAGTCCCGGGGGTAGAGGGAGGTACGAGCAGTACTTC.

The V gene is TRBV6-5, the J gene TRBJ1-1, with no clear D. This CDR3 comprises 11 residues. Germline V lookup: CDR1 MNHEY, CDR2 SVGAGI. The CDR3 sequence is CVSSFNTEAFF. The CDR3 DNA follows: TGTGTCAGTAGTTTTAACACTGAAGCTTTCTTT.